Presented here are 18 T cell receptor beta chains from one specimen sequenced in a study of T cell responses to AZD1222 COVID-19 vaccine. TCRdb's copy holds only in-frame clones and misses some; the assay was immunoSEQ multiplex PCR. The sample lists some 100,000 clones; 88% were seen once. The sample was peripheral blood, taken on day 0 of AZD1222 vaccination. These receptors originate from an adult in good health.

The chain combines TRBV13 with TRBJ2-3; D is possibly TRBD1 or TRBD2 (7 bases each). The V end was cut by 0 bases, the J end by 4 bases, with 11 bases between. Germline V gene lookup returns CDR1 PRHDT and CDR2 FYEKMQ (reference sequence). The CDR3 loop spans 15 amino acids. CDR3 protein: CASSLGTGRADTQYF. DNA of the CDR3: TGTGCCAGCAGCTTAGGGACAGGGAGGGCAGATACGCAGTATTTT.

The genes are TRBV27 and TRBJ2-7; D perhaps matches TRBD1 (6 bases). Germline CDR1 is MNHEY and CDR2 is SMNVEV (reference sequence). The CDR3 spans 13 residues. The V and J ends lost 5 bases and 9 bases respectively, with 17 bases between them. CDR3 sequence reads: CASSPGTTWGQYF. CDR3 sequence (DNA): TGTGCCAGCAGTCCCGGGACAACTTGGGGGCAGTACTTC.

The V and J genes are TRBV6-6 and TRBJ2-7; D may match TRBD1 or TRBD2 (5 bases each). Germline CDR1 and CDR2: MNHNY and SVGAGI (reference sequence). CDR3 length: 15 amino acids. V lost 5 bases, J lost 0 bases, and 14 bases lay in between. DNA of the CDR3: TGTGCCAGCAGTACCGGGACGGGAAGCTCCTACGAGCAGTACGTC. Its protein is CASSTGTGSSYEQYV.

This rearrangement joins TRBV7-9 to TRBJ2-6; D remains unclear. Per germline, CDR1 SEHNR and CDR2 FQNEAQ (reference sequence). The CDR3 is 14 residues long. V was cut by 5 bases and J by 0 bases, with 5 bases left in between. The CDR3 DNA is TGTGCCAGCAGCGCCATCTCTGGGGCCAACGTCCTGACTTTC. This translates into CASSAISGANVLTF. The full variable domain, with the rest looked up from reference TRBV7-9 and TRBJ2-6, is DTGVSQNPRHKITKRGQNVTFRCDPISEHNRLYWYRQTLGQGPEFLTYFQNEAQLEKSRLLSDRFSAERPKGSFSTLEIQRTEQGDSAMYLCASSAISGANVLTFGAGSRLTVL.

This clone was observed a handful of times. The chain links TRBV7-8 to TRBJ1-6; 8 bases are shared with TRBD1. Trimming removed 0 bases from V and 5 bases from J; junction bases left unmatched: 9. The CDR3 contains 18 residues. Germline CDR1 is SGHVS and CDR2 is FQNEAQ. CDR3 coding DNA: TGTGCCAGCAGCTTAGCCGGACAGGGTTTAGCTGATAATTCACCCCTCCACTTT. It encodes CASSLAGQGLADNSPLHF.

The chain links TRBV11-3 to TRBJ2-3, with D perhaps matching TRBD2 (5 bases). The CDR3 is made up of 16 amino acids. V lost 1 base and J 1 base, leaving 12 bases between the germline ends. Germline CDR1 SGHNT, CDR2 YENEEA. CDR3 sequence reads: CASSLGRRVRTDTQYF. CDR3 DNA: TGTGCCAGCAGCTTAGGCCGGCGGGTCCGCACAGATACGCAGTATTTT.

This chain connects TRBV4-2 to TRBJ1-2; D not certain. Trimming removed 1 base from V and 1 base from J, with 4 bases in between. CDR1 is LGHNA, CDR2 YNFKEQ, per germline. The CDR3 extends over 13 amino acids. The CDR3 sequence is CASSQGDNYGYTF. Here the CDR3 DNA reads TGTGCCAGCAGCCAAGGCGATAACTATGGCTACACCTTC.

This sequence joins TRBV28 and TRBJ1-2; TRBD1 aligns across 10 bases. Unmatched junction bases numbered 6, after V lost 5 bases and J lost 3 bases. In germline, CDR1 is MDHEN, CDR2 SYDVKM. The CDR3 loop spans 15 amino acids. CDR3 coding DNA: TGTGCCAGCAGTCGTACCGGGACAGGGGACTATGGCTACACCTTC. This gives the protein CASSRTGTGDYGYTF.

The CDR3, as DNA: TGTGCCAGCAGCCATCCCGGGACTAGGAGGGACAATGAGCAGTTCTTC. The encoded protein is CASSHPGTRRDNEQFF. The chain is built from TRBV6-2 or TRBV6-3 and TRBJ2-1; 8 nucleotides agree with TRBD2. The CDR3 runs to 16 residues. With V trimmed by 6 bases and J by 5 bases, 12 bases remained unmatched. Germline V CDR1 and CDR2: MNHEY, SVGEGT.

The CDR3 protein is CASSPPIGMNTEAFF. For the CDR3, the DNA is TGTGCCAGCTCACCACCGATAGGGATGAACACTGAAGCTTTCTTT. The rearrangement links TRBV18 to TRBJ1-1; D uncertain. This CDR3 has 15 residues. Germline CDR1 KGHSH, CDR2 LQKENI. The V gene lost 0 bases and the J gene lost 0 bases, with 8 bases spanning the gap.

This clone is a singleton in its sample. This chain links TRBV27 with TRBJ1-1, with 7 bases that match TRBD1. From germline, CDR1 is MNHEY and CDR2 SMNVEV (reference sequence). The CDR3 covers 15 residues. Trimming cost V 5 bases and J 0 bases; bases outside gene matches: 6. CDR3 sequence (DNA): TGTGCCAGCAGTCCCGTGACAGGGATGAACACTGAAGCTTTCTTT. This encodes CASSPVTGMNTEAFF.

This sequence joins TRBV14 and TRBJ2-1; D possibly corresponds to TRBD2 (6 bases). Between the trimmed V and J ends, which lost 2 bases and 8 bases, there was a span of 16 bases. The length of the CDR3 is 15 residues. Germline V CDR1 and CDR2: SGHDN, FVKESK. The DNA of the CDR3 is TGTGCCAGCAGCCAACTCCGGGGAGGATTCGATGAGCAGTTCTTC. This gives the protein CASSQLRGGFDEQFF. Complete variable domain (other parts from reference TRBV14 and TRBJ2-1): EAGVTQFPSHSVIEKGQTVTLRCDPISGHDNLYWYRRVMGKEIKFLLHFVKESKQDESGMPNNRFLAERTGGTYSTLKVQPAELEDSGVYFCASSQLRGGFDEQFFGPGTRLTVL.

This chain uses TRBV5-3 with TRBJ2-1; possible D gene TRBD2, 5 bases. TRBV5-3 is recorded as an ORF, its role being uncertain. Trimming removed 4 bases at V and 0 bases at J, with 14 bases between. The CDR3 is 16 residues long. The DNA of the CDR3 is TGTGCCAGAAGCCCACGCAATGGGAGCTCCTACAATGAGCAGTTCTTC. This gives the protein CARSPRNGSSYNEQFF.

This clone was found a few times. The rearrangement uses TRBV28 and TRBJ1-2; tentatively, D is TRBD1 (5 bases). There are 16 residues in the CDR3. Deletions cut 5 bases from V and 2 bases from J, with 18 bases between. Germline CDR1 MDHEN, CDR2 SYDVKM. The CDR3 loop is CASSPRGDHGNYGYTF. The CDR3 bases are TGTGCCAGCAGTCCCCGGGGGGACCACGGAAACTATGGCTACACCTTC.

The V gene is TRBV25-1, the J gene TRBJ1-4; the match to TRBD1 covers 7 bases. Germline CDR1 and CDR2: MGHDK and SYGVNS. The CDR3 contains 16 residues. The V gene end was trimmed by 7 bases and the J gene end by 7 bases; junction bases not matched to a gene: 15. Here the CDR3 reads CASTTNLGGRGEKLFF. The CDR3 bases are TGTGCCAGCACCACCAACTTAGGGGGCCGAGGTGAAAAACTGTTTTTT.

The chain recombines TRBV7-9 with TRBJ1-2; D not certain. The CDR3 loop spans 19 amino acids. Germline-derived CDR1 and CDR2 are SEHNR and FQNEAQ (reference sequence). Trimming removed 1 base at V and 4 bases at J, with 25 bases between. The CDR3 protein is CASSLGGRLEGRAPYGYTF. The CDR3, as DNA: TGTGCCAGCAGCTTAGGCGGTAGGTTGGAGGGTCGCGCTCCCTATGGCTACACCTTC.

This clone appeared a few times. The CDR3 DNA is TGTGCCAGCAGCTTGGGCGGTTTGGGTCAAGAGACCCAGTACTTC. This sequence encodes CASSLGGLGQETQYF. The gene calls are TRBV5-8 and TRBJ2-5; D ambiguous. The CDR3 runs to 15 residues. Trimming shortened V by 0 bases and J by 2 bases, and 11 bases separated the two germline ends. Germline CDR1 is SGHTS and CDR2 is YDEGEE. Looking up the rest from reference TRBV5-8 and TRBJ2-5 gives the full variable domain: EAGVTQSPTHLIKTRGQQATLRCSPISGHTSVYWYQQALGLGLQFLLWYDEGEERNRGNFPPRFSGRQFPNYSSELNVNALELEDSALYLCASSLGGLGQETQYFGPGTRLLVL.

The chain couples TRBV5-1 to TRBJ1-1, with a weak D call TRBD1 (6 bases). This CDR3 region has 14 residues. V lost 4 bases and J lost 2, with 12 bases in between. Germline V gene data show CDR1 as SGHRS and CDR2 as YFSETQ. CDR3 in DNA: TGCGCCAGCAGCCAAGGGACACGCAACACTGAAGCTTTCTTT. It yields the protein CASSQGTRNTEAFF. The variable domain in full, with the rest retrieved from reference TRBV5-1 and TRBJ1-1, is KAGVTQTPRYLIKTRGQQVTLSCSPISGHRSVSWYQQTPGQGLQFLFEYFSETQRNKGNFPGRFSGRQFSNSRSEMNVSTLELGDSALYLCASSQGTRNTEAFFGQGTRLTVV.